The 15 T cell receptor beta chains below come from one sample, sequenced in a study of T cell responses to AZD1222 COVID-19 vaccine. TCRdb keeps only in-frame clones here, not all; method: immunoSEQ multiplex PCR. The repertoire holds tens of thousands of clones, with about 90% as singletons. The specimen was peripheral blood, collected on day 0 of AZD1222 vaccination. All receptors derive from an adult in good health.

The sample holds a few counts of this clone. This chain links TRBV18 with TRBJ1-5, with D unclear. V lost 6 bases to trimming and J lost 0 bases, with 15 bases between them. In germline, CDR1 is KGHSH, CDR2 LQKENI. There are 16 residues in the CDR3. This chain's CDR3 is CASSRGPYGSNQPQHF. In nucleotides, the CDR3 is TGTGCCAGCTCCCGTGGCCCTTACGGTAGCAATCAGCCCCAGCATTTT.

The J gene is TRBJ2-5, the V gene TRBV6-2 or TRBV6-3, with a tentative D call TRBD1 (5 bases). V lost 4 bases to trimming and J lost 5 bases, with 11 bases between them. Germline V CDR1 and CDR2: MNHEY, SVGEGT. The CDR3 extends over 13 amino acids. CDR3 sequence: CASSFASGETQYF. The CDR3 region has the DNA TGTGCCAGCAGTTTCGCCTCAGGGGAGACCCAGTACTTC.

About this clone itself: Mismatch with germline at one junction end may stem from a read error. The V gene is TRBV30, the J gene TRBJ2-7; TRBD2 is a possible D gene (7 bases). The CDR3 is 11 residues long. Germline values: CDR1 GTSNPN, CDR2 SVGIG (reference sequence). CDR3 in DNA: TGTGCCTGGAGTGTGGGGGGGGACACCCATTTC. Encoded protein: CAWSVGGDTHF.

The CDR3 spells CAISERVASGTGEQYF. The CDR3 nucleotides read TGTGCCATCAGTGAACGTGTCGCTAGCGGGACGGGGGAGCAGTACTTC. This sequence joins TRBV10-3 and TRBJ2-7; TRBD2 matches at 9 bases. Germline V gene sequence: CDR1 ENHRY, CDR2 SYGVKD. The CDR3 sequence is 16 residues long. V lost 3 bases to trimming and J lost 7 bases; unmatched junction nucleotides: 13.

The chain is built from TRBV2 and TRBJ2-5, with D possibly called TRBD1 or TRBD2 (6 bases each). The CDR3 runs to 15 residues. Per the germline V gene, CDR1 is SNHLY and CDR2 is FYNNEI. V was clipped by 2 bases and J by 5 bases, with 15 bases between them. CDR3 amino acids: CASSELLGGIETQYF. In nucleotides, the CDR3 is TGTGCCAGCAGTGAATTGTTGGGGGGCATTGAGACCCAGTACTTC.

The genes are TRBV7-2 and TRBJ1-1, with D tentatively TRBD1 (5 bases). The germline gives CDR1 SGHTA, CDR2 FQGNSA. V lost 1 base and J lost 3, with 9 bases in between. The CDR3 runs to 14 residues. CDR3 loop: CASSLVPGDTEAFF. The CDR3 nucleotides are TGTGCCAGCAGCTTAGTCCCGGGGGACACTGAAGCTTTCTTT.

The gene calls are TRBV7-9 and TRBJ1-6; D might be TRBD1 (5 bases). The CDR3 covers 18 residues. CDR1 is SEHNR, CDR2 FQNEAQ, per germline (reference sequence). V was cut by 5 bases and J by 0 bases, with 17 bases left in between. CDR3 residues: CASSPNIPGSSYNSPLHF. The CDR3 region has the DNA TGTGCCAGCAGCCCCAACATACCAGGGAGCTCCTATAATTCACCCCTCCACTTT.

The V and J genes are TRBV5-1 and TRBJ1-4, with unresolved D. This CDR3 is built from 15 residues. Trimming cost V 3 bases and J 6 bases, with 15 bases left between them. Germline CDR1 SGHRS, CDR2 YFSETQ. CDR3 in amino acids: CASSSRPDPDEKLFF. The CDR3 DNA reads as TGCGCCAGCAGCTCCCGTCCGGACCCCGATGAAAAACTGTTTTTT.

This chain connects TRBV19 to TRBJ2-5; 10 bases map to TRBD2. The CDR3 is 19 amino acids. V dropped 6 bases and J dropped 4; count of bases not matched to a gene: 20. The germline CDR1 and CDR2 sequences are LNHDA and SQIVND (reference sequence). In nucleotides, the CDR3 is TGTGCCAGTAGACCACCGCCGGGGCTAGCGGGAGACAACGGAGAGACCCAGTACTTC. It yields the protein CASRPPPGLAGDNGETQYF.

This sequence joins TRBV30 and TRBJ1-2; TRBD1 agrees at 7 bases. Germline loops: CDR1 GTSNPN, CDR2 SVGIG (reference sequence). CDR3 length equals 14 residues. V dropped 0 bases and J dropped 2; count of bases not matched to a gene: 3. The CDR3: CAWSVQGGNYGYTF. The CDR3, as DNA: TGTGCCTGGAGTGTCCAGGGGGGGAACTATGGCTACACCTTC.

The chain carries TRBV7-9 and TRBJ2-5; TRBD1 matches at 8 bases. From germline, CDR1 is SEHNR and CDR2 FQNEAQ (reference sequence). The V gene end was trimmed by 4 bases and the J gene end by 3 bases; junction bases not matched to a gene: 7. The CDR3 is 15 amino acids. CDR3 DNA: TGTGCCAGCAGCTCGACAGGGGTAGGTGAAGAGACCCAGTACTTC. Its protein product is CASSSTGVGEETQYF.

This clone turned up a few times. The V and J genes are TRBV13 and TRBJ2-5; D not certain. Germline values: CDR1 PRHDT, CDR2 FYEKMQ (reference sequence). With 2 bases removed from V and 2 bases from J, the gap between germline ends came to 15 bases. The CDR3 sequence is 16 residues long. In DNA, the CDR3 is TGTGCCAGCAGCTTAAGAGTAATGGTATTTCAAGAGACCCAGTACTTC. Residues: CASSLRVMVFQETQYF.

The rearrangement joins TRBV11-3 to TRBJ2-1, with D tentatively TRBD2 (5 bases). Per the germline V gene, CDR1 is SGHNT and CDR2 is YENEEA. The CDR3 length is 15 residues. Trimming stripped 5 bases from V and 4 bases from J, with 15 bases between. The CDR3 bases are TGTGCCAGCAGCCGGACGCCCGGGGTATACAATGAGCAGTTCTTC. This encodes CASSRTPGVYNEQFF. Based on the CDR3 plus reference TRBV11-3 and TRBJ2-1, the full variable domain is EAGVVQSPRYKIIEKKQPVAFWCNPISGHNTLYWYLQNLGQGPELLIRYENEEAVDDSQLPKDRFSAERLKGVDSTLKIQPAELGDSAVYLCASSRTPGVYNEQFFGPGTRLTVL.

The rearrangement joins TRBV12-3 or TRBV12-4 to TRBJ2-7, with D possibly called TRBD1 or TRBD2 (5 bases each). The V and J ends lost 1 base and 2 bases respectively, with 6 bases between them. CDR3 length: 13 amino acids. The CDR3 DNA follows: TGTGCCAGCAGTTTAGGGGGGACCTACGAGCAGTACTTC. Its translation: CASSLGGTYEQYF.

The chain combines TRBV21-1 with TRBJ2-7. TRBV21-1 constitutes a pseudogene. The CDR3 contains 14 residues. CDR3 DNA sequence: TGTGCCAGCAGCAATCCCAAGGACGCCTACGAGCAGTACTTC. Its protein product is CASSNPKDAYEQYF.